This is a list of T cell receptor beta chains from one sample in a study of early T cells in non-severe SARS-CoV-2 infection. TCRdb recomputed calls from the 5' RACE reads with MiXCR, one row per CDR3 protein. Of nearly 90,000 distinct CDR3 sequences listed, approximately 15% are singletons. Sequenced input: whole blood. Every receptor here comes from an adult who was a healthcare worker with PCR-confirmed SARS-CoV-2 infection or an uninfected control (not recorded which). Each CDR3 is given with its conserved first and last residue.

J: TRBJ2-1
V: TRBV12-3/TRBV12-4
CDR3: CASTHTSYNEQFF

J: TRBJ1-1
V: TRBV6-5
CDR3: CAAEGDTREAFF

J: TRBJ2-6
V: TRBV18
CDR3: CASSPSVVQGTGANVLTF

J: TRBJ2-1
V: TRBV13
CDR3: CASSLSAGGEQFF

J: TRBJ2-7
V: TRBV11-2
CDR3: CASSLDANEQYF

J: TRBJ2-1
V: TRBV7-9
CDR3: CASSLGNLAAFVYNEQFF

J: TRBJ1-1
V: TRBV7-9
CDR3: CASSSDGVFMAEAFF

J: TRBJ1-1
V: TRBV20-1
CDR3: CSATVNTEAFF

J: TRBJ2-7
V: TRBV7-2
CDR3: CASSLGVIQYF

J: TRBJ1-6
V: TRBV7-8
CDR3: CASSLVGTGPPLDSPLHF

J: TRBJ2-1
V: TRBV7-3
CDR3: CASSSRLAGGPDVNEQFF

J: TRBJ2-2
V: TRBV5-1
CDR3: CASRTSSGNTGELFF

J: TRBJ2-7
V: TRBV9
CDR3: CASSASPGQGDEQYF

J: TRBJ2-7
V: TRBV27
CDR3: CASRGSHEQYF

J: TRBJ2-2
V: TRBV3-1
CDR3: CASSQGFPGQGASGELFF

J: TRBJ2-1
V: TRBV7-9
CDR3: CASSSPDRGGYNEQFF

J: TRBJ2-3
V: TRBV11-2
CDR3: CASSLGLGTQYF

J: TRBJ1-4
V: TRBV6-5
CDR3: CASRSSEATNEKLFF

J: TRBJ1-1
V: TRBV5-5
CDR3: CASSVSGTGGVWGMNTEAFF

J: TRBJ2-7
V: TRBV5-1
CDR3: CASSLASSSLYEQYF

J: TRBJ2-7
V: TRBV2
CDR3: CASSEWWQAYEQYF

J: TRBJ1-2
V: TRBV29-1
CDR3: CSVGDRGYTF

J: TRBJ1-1
V: TRBV7-9
CDR3: CASRSAGTNTEAFF

J: TRBJ2-7
V: TRBV29-1
CDR3: CSVDWGAYEQYF

J: TRBJ2-2
V: TRBV7-9
CDR3: CASSLRENVNTGELFF

J: TRBJ2-7
V: TRBV7-9
CDR3: CASSLYLAGRRPYEQYF

J: TRBJ2-2
V: TRBV7-9
CDR3: CASSLASGAGELFF

J: TRBJ1-4
V: TRBV5-1
CDR3: CASSVGTGDEKLFF

J: TRBJ1-5
V: TRBV19
CDR3: CASSIARQSNQPQHF

J: TRBJ2-3
V: TRBV7-9
CDR3: CASSSPRDRGRVSYTDTQYF

J: TRBJ2-2
V: TRBV4-1
CDR3: CASSPSGSGTGELFF

J: TRBJ2-1
V: TRBV20-1
CDR3: CSAIIQGYNEQFF

J: TRBJ2-7
V: TRBV20-1
CDR3: CSAGDYEQYF